These 12 T cell receptor beta chains came from one sample sequenced in a study of beta chain features in type 1 diabetes. Every isolated RNA sample was fully reverse transcribed, so sequencing captured expressed TCRB transcripts. Method: immunoSEQ multiplex PCR; TCRdb's copy keeps in-frame clones and lacks some. This sample carries roughly 41,000 clones, around 45% of them seen once, and the ten largest clones take 0.65% to 0.9%. The sequenced sample consisted of central memory CD4+ T cells from blood. The source is a woman between 18 and 30 years old in good health.

J is TRBJ2-1 and V is TRBV7-9; D uncertain. The V end lost 3 bases, the J end lost 6 bases, and 15 bases lay between the germline ends. The CDR3 loop spans 15 amino acids. Germline values: CDR1 SEHNR, CDR2 FQNEAQ (reference sequence). CDR3 in amino acids: CASSFMGRSVNEQFF. The DNA for the CDR3 is TGTGCCAGCAGCTTTATGGGCCGGTCGGTCAATGAGCAGTTCTTC.

The chain recombines TRBV2 with TRBJ1-4; D is uncertain. Trimming pared 7 bases from V and 4 bases from J, leaving 10 bases between. Germline V gene sequence: CDR1 SNHLY, CDR2 FYNNEI. The CDR3 loop spans 13 amino acids. CDR3 DNA: TGTGCCAGCATGCGGGATAGTAATGAAAAACTGTTTTTT. Translated, it gives CASMRDSNEKLFF.

This clone was observed a handful of times. The chain is built from TRBV6-5 and TRBJ1-2; 8 nucleotides align to TRBD1. Trimming cost V 6 bases and J 5 bases; bases outside gene matches: 8. Germline assignment: CDR1 MNHEY and CDR2 SVGAGI. The CDR3 sequence is 14 residues long. This CDR3 reads CASRGQAEIYGYTF. The CDR3 DNA reads TGTGCCAGCAGGGGACAGGCGGAAATTTATGGCTACACCTTC.

This clone was counted between two and nine times. The chain employs TRBV11-2 and TRBJ1-3; TRBD1 matches at 9 bases. CDR1 and CDR2 from the germline V gene are SGHAT and FQNNGV. The junction had 4 bases not matched to a gene; V was cut back by 4 bases and J by 0 bases. This CDR3 is 16 amino acids long. CDR3 sequence (DNA): TGTGCCAGCAGCTGGACAGGGGTTAACTCTGGAAACACCATATATTTT. As protein: CASSWTGVNSGNTIYF.

This clone came up a few times. The V and J genes are TRBV7-3 and TRBJ1-5; the D is unclear. V was shortened by 0 bases and J by 5 bases, with 8 bases between the two germline ends. This CDR3 has 14 amino acids. The germline V gene encodes CDR1 SGHTA and CDR2 FQGTGA. CDR3 sequence (DNA): TGTGCCAGCAGCTTAACGCCAGACTATCAGCCCCAGCATTTT. It codes for CASSLTPDYQPQHF.

There are a few counts of this clone. This chain joins TRBV27 and TRBJ1-1; D gene unclear. Germline V gives CDR1 MNHEY, CDR2 SMNVEV (reference sequence). The ends were cut back, 5 bases at V and 4 bases at J, with 11 bases in the middle. The CDR3 is 13 residues long. CDR3 in DNA: TGTGCCAGCAGTAAATCGGGTATCACTGAAGCTTTCTTT. Its translation is CASSKSGITEAFF.

The gene calls are TRBV5-6 and TRBJ1-4, with 8 bases aligning to TRBD1. CDR1 SGHDT and CDR2 YYEEEE come from the germline V gene. The CDR3 sequence is 16 residues long. V was pared by 3 bases and J by 3 bases, with 7 bases of the junction left unmatched. The CDR3 coding sequence is TGTGCCAGCAGCTGGCTCGGACAGGGTTCTAATGAAAAACTGTTTTTT. This translates into CASSWLGQGSNEKLFF.

J is TRBJ2-7 and V is TRBV4-1; 7 bases align to TRBD2. This CDR3 spans 15 amino acids. The V and J ends lost 0 bases and 0 bases, in that order; junction bases with no gene match: 2. Germline-derived CDR1 and CDR2 are MGHRA and YSYEKL. The CDR3 loop is CASSQERGNSYEQYF. The DNA for the CDR3 is TGCGCCAGCAGCCAAGAGCGGGGGAACTCCTACGAGCAGTACTTC.

The CDR3 coding sequence is TGTGCCAGCAGCTTGCAGCGGGAGGGCCTTGGGGCCAACGTCCTGACTTTC. Protein: CASSLQREGLGANVLTF. This chain uses TRBV5-8 with TRBJ2-6; TRBD2 matches at 10 bases. CDR3 length: 17 residues. Germline V gives CDR1 SGHTS, CDR2 YDEGEE. V was pared by 1 base and J by 3 bases, with 4 bases of the junction left unmatched. The full variable domain, with the rest looked up from reference TRBV5-8 and TRBJ2-6, is EAGVTQSPTHLIKTRGQQATLRCSPISGHTSVYWYQQALGLGLQFLLWYDEGEERNRGNFPPRFSGRQFPNYSSELNVNALELEDSALYLCASSLQREGLGANVLTFGAGSRLTVL.

The sample holds a few counts of this clone. The chain carries TRBV6-5 and TRBJ1-1, with 8 bases identical to TRBD1. From germline, CDR1 is MNHEY and CDR2 SVGAGI. The CDR3 is 14 residues long. J lost 4 bases, V lost 6 bases, and 7 bases had no gene match. CDR3 coding DNA: TGTGCCAGCAGAACCCAGGGGGCCGGCACTGAAGCTTTCTTT. Translated, it gives CASRTQGAGTEAFF.

This chain connects TRBV6-5 to TRBJ2-5, with D uncertain. V was clipped by 2 bases and J by 1 base, with 5 bases between them. From germline, CDR1 is MNHEY and CDR2 SVGAGI. CDR3 length equals 13 residues. This CDR3 is CASSYASQETQYF. CDR3 DNA sequence: TGTGCCAGCAGTTACGCCAGCCAAGAGACCCAGTACTTC.

The chain uses TRBV5-1 and TRBJ1-2; 10 bases are shared with TRBD1. Germline V lookup: CDR1 SGHRS, CDR2 YFSETQ. V lost 3 bases and J lost 5; bases outside the gene matches: 4. The CDR3 is 14 residues long. In nucleotides, the CDR3 is TGCGCCAGCAGCTCAGGGACAGGGGCGTATGGCTACACCTTC. It translates to CASSSGTGAYGYTF.